Shown below are 17 T cell receptor beta chains from a single sample sequenced in a study of cytomegalovirus exposure and HLA in healthy donors (dated by TCRdb to about 2017). Library creation used the immunoSEQ multiplex PCR assay. For the multiplex PCR, a mixture combining 60 forward primers for TCR Vbeta segments and 13 reverse primers for TCR Jbeta segments was used. The table comes from immuneACCESS by way of TCRdb, which keeps in-frame sequences with V and J called. Part of the clones is missing from these tables; in studies checked, under half for an unresolved V gene and the rest for unknown reasons. The sample yields about 100,000 clones; 75% were counted once. The top ten clonotypes cover over 4% of the sample. The sample consisted of PBMCs. These TCRs come from a woman aged 18-30 years in good health and CMV-seropositive.

The gene calls are TRBV5-4 and TRBJ2-2; perhaps TRBD2 as D (5 bases). The germline V gene encodes CDR1 SGHNT and CDR2 YYREEE (reference sequence). Trimming cost V 4 bases and J 0 bases, with 13 bases left between them. This CDR3 is built from 16 residues. CDR3 coding DNA: TGTGCCAGCAGCGACGGACTGAACGCGAACACCGGGGAGCTGTTTTTT. Its protein is CASSDGLNANTGELFF.

The CDR3 loop is CASSLAILPGNTIYF. CDR3 nucleotides: TGTGCCAGCAGCTTGGCGATACTACCTGGAAACACCATATATTTT. This chain connects TRBV5-6 to TRBJ1-3; no firm D call. The ends were cut back, 0 bases at V and 2 bases at J, with 9 bases in the middle. CDR3 length: 15 amino acids. From germline, CDR1 is SGHDT and CDR2 YYEEEE.

This clone has only a few counts. The genes are TRBV5-1 and TRBJ1-2; 10 bases fit TRBD1. The germline V gene has CDR1 SGHRS and CDR2 YFSETQ. This CDR3 has 14 residues. The junction had 6 bases not matched to a gene; V was cut back by 0 bases and J by 10 bases. CDR3 sequence reads: CASSLAATGGDYTF. In nucleotides, the CDR3 is TGCGCCAGCAGCTTGGCCGCGACAGGGGGCGACTACACCTTC.

V usage is TRBV5-1 and J usage is TRBJ2-7; D call uncertain. CDR1 is SGHRS, CDR2 YFSETQ, per germline. The CDR3 totals 15 residues. Trimming cost V 5 bases and J 1 base, with 16 bases left between them. The CDR3 is CASRSQKPFSYEQYF. In DNA, the CDR3 is TGCGCCAGCAGGTCACAGAAACCCTTTTCCTACGAGCAGTACTTC.

This clone is a singleton in its sample. This rearrangement joins TRBV19 to TRBJ2-7; D is undetermined. The CDR3 extends over 14 amino acids. V was pared by 1 base and J by 1 base, with 8 bases between. Germline V gene sequence: CDR1 LNHDA, CDR2 SQIVND (reference sequence). CDR3 DNA sequence: TGTGCCAGTAGTATAGTCAGTCAGTCCTACGAGCAGTACTTC. It translates to CASSIVSQSYEQYF.

This sequence joins TRBV19 and TRBJ2-1; D may be TRBD2 (6 bases). Germline assignment: CDR1 LNHDA and CDR2 SQIVND (reference sequence). V lost 5 bases and J 0 bases, leaving 11 bases between the germline ends. This CDR3 is built from 15 residues. The DNA of the CDR3 is TGTGCCAGTAGTCGCGGGATAAGCTCCTACAATGAGCAGTTCTTC. Translation: CASSRGISSYNEQFF.

The chain links TRBV28 to TRBJ1-3, with 8 bases aligning to TRBD1. The CDR3 is 13 amino acids. CDR1 is MDHEN and CDR2 is SYDVKM in the germline V gene. V trimming: 8 bases; J trimming: 7 bases; junction bases outside the gene matches: 7. The CDR3 sequence is CASDDRGRNTIYF. The CDR3 DNA reads as TGTGCCAGCGATGACAGGGGCCGGAACACCATATATTTT.

The chain couples TRBV28 to TRBJ1-5; 9 nucleotides agree with TRBD1. V gave up 2 bases and J gave up 7 bases; unmatched junction bases: 3. This CDR3 has 14 residues. The germline V gene encodes CDR1 MDHEN and CDR2 SYDVKM. CDR3 in DNA: TGTGCCAGCAGTTTAACAGGGGGCGGGCAGCCCCAGCATTTT. This gives the protein CASSLTGGGQPQHF.

The V gene is TRBV30, the J gene TRBJ2-6; a weak D match, TRBD1 (6 bases). The CDR3 totals 18 residues. Germline-derived CDR1 and CDR2 are GTSNPN and SVGIG (reference sequence). Trimming removed 1 base at V and 4 bases at J, with 20 bases between. In nucleotides, the CDR3 is TGTGCCTGGAGTGGGCGGCAGGGGAGTAAGAAGGGGGCCAACGTCCTGACTTTC. Residues: CAWSGRQGSKKGANVLTF.

The V call is TRBV6-6, the J call TRBJ1-5; TRBD1 aligns across 9 bases. The CDR3 is 15 residues long. V lost 0 bases, J lost 7 bases, and 4 bases stayed unmatched. Per the germline V gene, CDR1 is MNHNY and CDR2 is SVGAGI (reference sequence). CDR3 region: CASSYSRQGVQPQHF. Written as DNA, the CDR3 is TGTGCCAGCAGTTACTCGAGACAGGGGGTACAGCCCCAGCATTTT.

The chain uses TRBV4-3 and TRBJ2-7; TRBD2 matches at 8 bases. The J segment lost 6 bases and the V segment lost 0 bases, leaving 16 bases of the junction unmatched. Germline V gene sequence: CDR1 LGHNA, CDR2 YSLEER. The CDR3 is made up of 18 amino acids. The CDR3 here is CASSQDGSGSAPTREQYF. In DNA, the CDR3 is TGCGCCAGCAGCCAAGATGGGAGCGGGAGTGCCCCTACTCGCGAGCAGTACTTC.

The chain carries TRBV7-9 and TRBJ1-1; D may be TRBD1 (6 bases). The germline CDR1 and CDR2 sequences are SEHNR and FQNEAQ (reference sequence). The CDR3 sequence is 14 residues long. The ends were cut back, 1 base at V and 2 bases at J, with 8 bases in the middle. As DNA, the CDR3 is TGTGCCAGCAGCTTAGACAGGGCTAACACTGAAGCTTTCTTT. Protein sequence: CASSLDRANTEAFF.

The chain carries TRBV25-1 and TRBJ1-5; weak D call: TRBD1 (6 bases). The length of the CDR3 is 14 residues. Germline CDR1 is MGHDK and CDR2 is SYGVNS. V was trimmed by 6 bases and J by 3 bases, leaving 12 bases between them. CDR3 in amino acids: CASRETGYNQPQHF. CDR3 coding DNA: TGTGCCAGCAGGGAAACAGGGTACAATCAGCCCCAGCATTTT.

The chain combines TRBV7-9 with TRBJ2-5, with 7 bases aligning to TRBD1. J was trimmed by 2 bases and V by 3 bases; bases with no gene match: 6. The CDR3 consists of 15 residues. CDR1 is SEHNR, CDR2 FQNEAQ, per germline (reference sequence). The CDR3 is CASSLGRGTQETQYF. The CDR3 nucleotides read TGTGCCAGCAGCTTGGGCAGGGGGACGCAAGAGACCCAGTACTTC.

V is TRBV6-5 and J is TRBJ2-7; 7 nucleotides match TRBD1. Trimming at V came to 0 bases and at J to 2 bases, leaving 4 bases not matched to a gene. The CDR3 is 15 amino acids. Germline CDR1 MNHEY, CDR2 SVGAGI. The CDR3 region is CASSYSQGRPYEQYF. CDR3 nucleotides: TGTGCCAGCAGTTACTCACAGGGGCGGCCCTACGAGCAGTACTTC.

This chain joins TRBV28 and TRBJ2-7; 12 bases agree with TRBD1. With V trimmed by 4 bases and J by 4 bases, 5 bases remained unmatched. Germline CDR1 reads MDHEN; CDR2 reads SYDVKM. The CDR3 length is 15 residues. The CDR3 sequence is CASSSGTGGRYEQYF. Here the CDR3 DNA reads TGTGCCAGCAGTTCCGGGACAGGGGGCCGGTACGAGCAGTACTTC.

This clone has just a few counts. This chain connects TRBV13 to TRBJ2-3; 9 nucleotides agree with TRBD2. Looked up from germline, CDR1 is PRHDT and CDR2 is FYEKMQ (reference sequence). This CDR3 is 20 amino acids long. V trimming: 1 base; J trimming: 0 bases; junction bases outside the gene matches: 14. Here the CDR3 DNA reads TGTGCCAGCAGCTTAGCATTACGGGGCGGGAGGGCCGCTAGCACAGATACGCAGTATTTT. Translation: CASSLALRGGRAASTDTQYF.